This T cell receptor beta chain was captured by sequencing in a study of spatial heterogeneity in lung cancer. Overall study results and limits: Expanded alpha and beta TCR counts within tumors tracked tumor mutation counts.

V dropped 0 bases and J dropped 0; count of bases not matched to a gene: 6. The germline V gene encodes CDR1 SGHRS and CDR2 YFSETQ. The CDR3 extends over 17 amino acids. This clonotype showed up many times. The antigen remains undetermined. Time point meaning: sample taken at primary tumor resection. TCRdb re-derived calls from the 5' RACE reads in MiXCR, one entry per CDR3 protein. The top ten hold around 33% of the sample, which has around 13,000 distinct CDR3 sequences, under 6.5% seen once. Specimen: lung tumor tissue, collected at surgery. This TCR was recovered from a male donor with early-stage non-small cell lung cancer. The rearrangement links TRBV5-1 to TRBJ1-3; 7 positions match TRBD1. In nucleotides, the CDR3 is TGCGCCAGCAGCTTGGGGACAGGCCTAACCTCTGGAAACACCATATATTTT. As protein: CASSLGTGLTSGNTIYF.